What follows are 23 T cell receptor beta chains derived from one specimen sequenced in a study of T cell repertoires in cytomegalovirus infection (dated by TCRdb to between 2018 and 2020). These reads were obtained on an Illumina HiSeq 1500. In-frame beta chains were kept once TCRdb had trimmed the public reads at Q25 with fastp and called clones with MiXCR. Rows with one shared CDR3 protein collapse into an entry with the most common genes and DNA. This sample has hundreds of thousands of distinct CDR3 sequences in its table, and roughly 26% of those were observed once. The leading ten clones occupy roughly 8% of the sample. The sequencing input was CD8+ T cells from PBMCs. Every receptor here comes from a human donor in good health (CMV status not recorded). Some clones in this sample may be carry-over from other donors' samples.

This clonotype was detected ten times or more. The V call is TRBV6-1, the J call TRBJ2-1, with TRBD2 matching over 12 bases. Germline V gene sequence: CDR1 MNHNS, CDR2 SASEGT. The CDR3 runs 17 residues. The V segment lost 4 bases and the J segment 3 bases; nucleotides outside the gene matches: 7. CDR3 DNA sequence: TGTGCCAGCAGTGCCCCGGGACTAGCGGGTTTCTACAATGAGCAGTTCTTC. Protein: CASSAPGLAGFYNEQFF.

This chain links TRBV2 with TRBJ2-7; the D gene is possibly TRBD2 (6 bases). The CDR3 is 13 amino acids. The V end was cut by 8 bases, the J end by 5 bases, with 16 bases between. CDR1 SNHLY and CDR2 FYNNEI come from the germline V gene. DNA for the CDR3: TGTGCCAGCGGTTATGGGGGGACTGACGAGCAGTACTTC. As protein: CASGYGGTDEQYF.

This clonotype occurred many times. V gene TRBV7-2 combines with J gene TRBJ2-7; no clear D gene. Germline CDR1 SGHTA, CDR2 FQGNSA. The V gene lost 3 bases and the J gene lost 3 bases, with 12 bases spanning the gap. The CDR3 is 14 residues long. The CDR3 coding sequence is TGTGCCAGCAGCTTTATGGGGAACGTCTACGAGCAGTACTTC. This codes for CASSFMGNVYEQYF. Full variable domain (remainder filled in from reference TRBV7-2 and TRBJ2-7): GAGVSQSPSNKVTEKGKDVELRCDPISGHTALYWYRQSLGQGLEFLIYFQGNSAPDKSGLPSDRFSAERTGGSVSTLTIQRTQQEDSAVYLCASSFMGNVYEQYFGPGTRLTVT.

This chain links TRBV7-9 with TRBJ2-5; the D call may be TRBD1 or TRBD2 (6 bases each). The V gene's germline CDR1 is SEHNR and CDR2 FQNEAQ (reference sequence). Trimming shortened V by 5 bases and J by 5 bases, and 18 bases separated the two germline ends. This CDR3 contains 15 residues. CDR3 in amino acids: CASSKEGVYGETQYF. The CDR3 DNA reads TGTGCCAGCAGCAAGGAGGGGGTCTACGGGGAGACCCAGTACTTC.

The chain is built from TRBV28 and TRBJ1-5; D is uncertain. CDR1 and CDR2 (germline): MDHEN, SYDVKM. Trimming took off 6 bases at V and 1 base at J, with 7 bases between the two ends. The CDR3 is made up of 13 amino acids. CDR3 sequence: CASSPPSNQPQHF. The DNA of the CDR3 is TGTGCCAGCAGCCCCCCGAGCAATCAGCCCCAGCATTTT.

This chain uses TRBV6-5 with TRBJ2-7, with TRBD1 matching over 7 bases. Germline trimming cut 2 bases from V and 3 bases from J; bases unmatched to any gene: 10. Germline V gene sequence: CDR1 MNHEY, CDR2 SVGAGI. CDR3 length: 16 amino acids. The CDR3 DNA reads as TGTGCCAGCAGTTACACTAGTAGGACAGGTAACTACGAGCAGTACTTC. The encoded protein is CASSYTSRTGNYEQYF.

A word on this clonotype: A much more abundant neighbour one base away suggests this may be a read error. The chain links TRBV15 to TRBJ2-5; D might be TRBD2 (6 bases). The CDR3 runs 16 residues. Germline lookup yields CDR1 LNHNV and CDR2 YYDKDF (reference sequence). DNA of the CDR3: TGTGCCAGCAGCAGAGATACCGGCGCGGGGCCAGAGACCCAGTACTTC. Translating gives CASSRDTGAGPETQYF.

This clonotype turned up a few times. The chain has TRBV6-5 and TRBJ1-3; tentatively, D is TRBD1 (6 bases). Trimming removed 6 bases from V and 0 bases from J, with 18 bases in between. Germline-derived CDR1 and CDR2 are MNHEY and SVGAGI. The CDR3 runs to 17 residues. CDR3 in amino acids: CASSLLGPGDSGNTIYF. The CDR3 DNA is TGTGCCAGCAGCCTCCTGGGGCCAGGGGACTCTGGAAACACCATATATTTT.

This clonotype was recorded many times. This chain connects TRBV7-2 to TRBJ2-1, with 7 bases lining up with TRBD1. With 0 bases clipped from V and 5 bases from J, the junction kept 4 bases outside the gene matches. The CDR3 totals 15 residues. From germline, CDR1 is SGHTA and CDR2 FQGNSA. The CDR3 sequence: CASSLAGQTNNEQFF. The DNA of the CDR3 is TGTGCCAGCAGCTTAGCGGGACAGACTAACAATGAGCAGTTCTTC.

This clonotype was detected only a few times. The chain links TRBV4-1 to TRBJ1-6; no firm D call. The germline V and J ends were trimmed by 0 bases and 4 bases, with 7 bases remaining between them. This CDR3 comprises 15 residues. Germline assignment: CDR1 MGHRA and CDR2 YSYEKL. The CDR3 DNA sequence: TGCGCCAGCAGCCAAGACAGGCTTTATAATTCACCCCTCCACTTT. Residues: CASSQDRLYNSPLHF.

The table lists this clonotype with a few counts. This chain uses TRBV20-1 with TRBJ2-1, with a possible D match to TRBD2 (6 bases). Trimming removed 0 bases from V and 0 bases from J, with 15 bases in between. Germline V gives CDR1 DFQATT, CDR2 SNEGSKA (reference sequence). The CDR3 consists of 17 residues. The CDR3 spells CSARDWDRGASYNEQFF. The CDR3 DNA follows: TGCAGTGCTAGAGATTGGGACCGCGGGGCCTCCTACAATGAGCAGTTCTTC.

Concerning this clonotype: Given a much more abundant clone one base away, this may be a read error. The CDR3 spells CVSSHPGGLDTQYF. Here the CDR3 DNA reads TGTGTCAGCAGCCACCCCGGGGGGTTAGATACGCAGTATTTT. V gene TRBV7-2 combines with J gene TRBJ2-3; 7 bases fit TRBD2. CDR1 and CDR2 from the germline V gene are SGHTA and FQGNSA. The CDR3 consists of 14 residues.

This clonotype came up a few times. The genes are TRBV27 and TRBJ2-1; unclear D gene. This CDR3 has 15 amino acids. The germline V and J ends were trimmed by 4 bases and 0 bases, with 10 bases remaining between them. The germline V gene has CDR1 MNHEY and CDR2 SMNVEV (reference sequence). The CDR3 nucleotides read TGTGCCAGCAGTTCATCCGCAAGCTCCTACAATGAGCAGTTCTTC. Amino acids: CASSSSASSYNEQFF.

The CDR3 region is CSAVAGGYYEQYV. The CDR3, as DNA: TGCAGTGCTGTAGCGGGGGGATACTACGAGCAGTACGTC. This rearrangement joins TRBV20-1 to TRBJ2-7; 10 nucleotides agree with TRBD2. The CDR3 consists of 13 residues. Germline V gene lookup returns CDR1 DFQATT and CDR2 SNEGSKA (reference sequence). The ends lost 5 bases at V and 3 bases at J; junction bases unmatched: 4.

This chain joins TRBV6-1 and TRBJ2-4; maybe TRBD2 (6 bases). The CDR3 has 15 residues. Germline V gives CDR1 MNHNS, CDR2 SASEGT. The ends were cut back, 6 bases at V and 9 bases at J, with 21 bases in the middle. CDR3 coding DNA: TGTGCCAGCAGCCCACATGGGGGGAGCTTGTCCATTCAGTACTTC. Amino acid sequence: CASSPHGGSLSIQYF.

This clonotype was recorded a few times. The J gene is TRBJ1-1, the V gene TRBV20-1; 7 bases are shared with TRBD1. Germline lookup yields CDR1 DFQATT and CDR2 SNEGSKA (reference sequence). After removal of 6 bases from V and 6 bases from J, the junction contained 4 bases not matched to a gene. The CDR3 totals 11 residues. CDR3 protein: CSARRGPEAFF. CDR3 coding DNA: TGCAGTGCGAGAAGGGGGCCTGAAGCTTTCTTT.

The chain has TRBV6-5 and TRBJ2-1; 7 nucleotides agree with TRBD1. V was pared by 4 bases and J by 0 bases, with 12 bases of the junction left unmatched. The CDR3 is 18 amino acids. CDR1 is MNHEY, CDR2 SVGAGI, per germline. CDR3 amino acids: CASSFRTGTASSYNEQFF. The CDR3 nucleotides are TGTGCCAGCAGTTTCCGAACCGGGACAGCGAGCTCCTACAATGAGCAGTTCTTC.

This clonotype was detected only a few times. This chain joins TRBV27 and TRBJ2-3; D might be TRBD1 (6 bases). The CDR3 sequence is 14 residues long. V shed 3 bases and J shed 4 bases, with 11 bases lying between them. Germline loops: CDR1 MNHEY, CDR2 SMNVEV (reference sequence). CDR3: CASSFTGNPDTQYF. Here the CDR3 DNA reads TGTGCCAGCAGTTTCACAGGGAACCCAGATACGCAGTATTTT.

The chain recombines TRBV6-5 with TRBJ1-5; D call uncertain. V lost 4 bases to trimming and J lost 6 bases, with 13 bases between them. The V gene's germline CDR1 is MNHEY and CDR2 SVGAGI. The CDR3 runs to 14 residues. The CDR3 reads CASSSADFGQPQHF. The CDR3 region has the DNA TGTGCCAGCAGTTCCGCCGATTTCGGTCAGCCCCAGCATTTT.

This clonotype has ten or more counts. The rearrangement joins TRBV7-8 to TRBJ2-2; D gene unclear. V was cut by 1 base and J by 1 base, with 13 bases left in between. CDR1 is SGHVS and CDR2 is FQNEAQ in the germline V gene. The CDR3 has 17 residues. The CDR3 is CASSLGSRVMNTGELFF. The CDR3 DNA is TGTGCCAGCAGCTTAGGCTCTAGAGTAATGAACACCGGGGAGCTGTTTTTT.

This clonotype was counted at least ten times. The DNA for the CDR3 is TGTGCCAGCAGCCCGGTGAGGGGATTAGGAAACACCATATATTTT. It specifies CASSPVRGLGNTIYF. This sequence joins TRBV7-2 and TRBJ1-3; maybe TRBD1 (5 bases). The germline CDR1 and CDR2 sequences are SGHTA and FQGNSA. This CDR3 has 15 residues. Trimming removed 5 bases at V and 4 bases at J, with 15 bases between.

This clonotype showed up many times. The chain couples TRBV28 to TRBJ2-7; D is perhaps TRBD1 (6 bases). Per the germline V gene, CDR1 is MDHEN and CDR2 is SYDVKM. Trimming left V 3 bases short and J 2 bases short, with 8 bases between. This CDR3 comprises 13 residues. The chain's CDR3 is CASSFRGTYEQYV. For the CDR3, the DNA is TGTGCCAGCAGTTTTAGGGGGACCTACGAGCAGTACGTC.

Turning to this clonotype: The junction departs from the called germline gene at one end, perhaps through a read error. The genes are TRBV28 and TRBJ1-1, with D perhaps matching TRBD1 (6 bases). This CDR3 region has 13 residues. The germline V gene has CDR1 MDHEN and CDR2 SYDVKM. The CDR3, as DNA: TGTGTCAGCAGTTTAGTTACACAGGGACGAGCTTTCTTT. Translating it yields CVSSLVTQGRAFF.